What follows is one TCR beta chain and its context. The CDR3 sequence is 14 residues long. In germline, CDR1 is SEHNR, CDR2 FQNEAQ (reference sequence). V shed 4 bases and J 5 bases; nucleotides not matched to a gene: 0. The data originate from a study of response to subunit inactivated influenza vaccine. TCRdb re-called the RT-PCR reads with MiXCR, one entry per CDR3 protein. The sample includes about 170,000 distinct CDR3 sequences, over 9.5% of them seen just once. These data were also reused for a study on T cells expressing NK-cell markers. That publication notes: Production of TCR beta cDNA relied on 5'RACE template switching with UMIs. TCR beta repertoires came from sorted CD3+CD56+NKG2C+, CD3+CD56+NKG2C- and CD3+CD56-NKG2C+ T cells. Several experiments confined sorting to alpha-beta TCR T cells with an anti-gamma-delta TCR antibody. CD8+ T cells in roughly six donors included dominant NKG2C+ clonotypes at 1.0-7.0%.

The TCR was taken from a man aged 45-65 years who received an inactivated influenza vaccine. J is TRBJ2-2 and V is TRBV7-9; 11 nucleotides match TRBD2. This specimen was CD8+ T cells sorted from PBMCs, taken 11 to 12 days after vaccination. The CDR3 sequence: CASSWTSGTGELFF. As DNA, the CDR3 is TGTGCCAGCAGCTGGACTAGCGGGACCGGGGAGCTGTTTTTT.